The next 15 T cell receptor beta chains were all read from a single sample in a study of blood T cell repertoires in COVID-19 (dated by TCRdb to the early 2020s). The method behind the library was the immunoSEQ multiplex PCR assay. TCRdb took this table from immuneACCESS and kept in-frame rearrangements with V and J called. Such tables lack part of the clones; where checked against another copy, unresolved V genes explain under half of the gap, and the rest is unexplained. This sample holds 200,000 to 300,000 clones; around 90% were observed only once. The ten largest make up 0.83% of the sample. Source material: peripheral blood. The receptors here all came from a man aged 25-45 years with COVID-19, enrolled during active disease.

This chain joins TRBV3-1 (or the pseudogene TRBV3-2) and TRBJ2-2; no reliable D call. V was trimmed by 0 bases and J by 8 bases, leaving 7 bases between them. This CDR3 has 13 amino acids. Germline CDR1 and CDR2: LGHDT and YNNKEL (reference sequence). CDR3 residues: CASSQDYVGELFF. As DNA, the CDR3 is TGTGCCAGCAGCCAAGATTATGTAGGGGAGCTGTTTTTT.

This clone was seen a single time. This rearrangement joins TRBV19 to TRBJ2-2, with D perhaps matching TRBD2 (6 bases). CDR1 and CDR2 (germline): LNHDA, SQIVND (reference sequence). This CDR3 is built from 16 residues. The V and J ends lost 4 bases and 5 bases respectively, with 17 bases between them. This chain's CDR3 is CASSRGLAMITGELFF. For the CDR3, the DNA is TGTGCCAGTAGTAGGGGACTCGCTATGATAACCGGGGAGCTGTTTTTT.

This clone has more than one count but fewer than ten. The chain uses TRBV5-5 and TRBJ1-5, with D unresolved. The CDR3 sequence is 14 residues long. Germline CDR1 reads SGHKS; CDR2 reads YYEKEE (reference sequence). Trimming left V 4 bases short and J 4 bases short, with 12 bases between. The CDR3 reads CASSRRAENQPQHF. The DNA for the CDR3 is TGTGCCAGCAGCCGGAGGGCAGAAAATCAGCCCCAGCATTTT.

The chain carries TRBV19 and TRBJ1-1; weak D call: TRBD1 (6 bases). The CDR3 consists of 14 residues. The V end was cut by 3 bases, the J end by 1 base, with 9 bases between. CDR1 and CDR2 from the germline V gene are LNHDA and SQIVND (reference sequence). The CDR3 nucleotides are TGTGCCAGTAGTATCCGGGACAAGAACACTGAAGCTTTCTTT. The encoded protein is CASSIRDKNTEAFF.

This CDR3 reads CASSIAGRDYGYTF. The CDR3 nucleotides are TGTGCCAGTAGTATAGCGGGCAGGGACTATGGCTACACCTTC. The chain is built from TRBV19 and TRBJ1-2, with D perhaps matching TRBD1 (5 bases). Trimming took 1 base from V and 3 from J, leaving 9 bases between them. Germline V gives CDR1 LNHDA, CDR2 SQIVND (reference sequence). The CDR3 covers 14 residues.

On this clone itself: Other DNA variants within this sample encode the same CDR3. The chain joins TRBV3-1 (or the pseudogene TRBV3-2) to TRBJ1-2, with 8 bases matching TRBD1. CDR1 LGHDT and CDR2 YNNKEL come from the germline V gene (reference sequence). J lost 8 bases, V lost 0 bases, and 5 bases had no gene match. There are 14 residues in the CDR3. Here the CDR3 reads CASSQDRGQGGYTF. CDR3 sequence (DNA): TGTGCCAGCAGCCAAGACAGGGGGCAAGGGGGCTACACCTTC.

V gene TRBV3-1 (or the pseudogene TRBV3-2) combines with J gene TRBJ2-1; 9 nucleotides agree with TRBD1. From germline, CDR1 is LGHDT and CDR2 YNNKEL (reference sequence). The CDR3 runs to 16 residues. V lost 4 bases, J lost 4 bases, and 8 bases stayed unmatched. The CDR3 region is CASSRTGANFYNEQFF. The CDR3 DNA sequence: TGTGCCAGCAGCCGGACAGGGGCAAACTTTTACAATGAGCAGTTCTTC.

V usage is TRBV13 and J usage is TRBJ2-7; the match to TRBD1 covers 8 bases. With V trimmed by 5 bases and J by 6 bases, 12 bases remained unmatched. Per germline, CDR1 PRHDT and CDR2 FYEKMQ (reference sequence). This CDR3 comprises 15 residues. The CDR3 is CASSHKTGQASEQYF. CDR3 DNA: TGTGCCAGCAGCCATAAAACGGGACAGGCATCCGAGCAGTACTTC.

V usage is TRBV6-6 and J usage is TRBJ1-2; the D gene is possibly TRBD1 (6 bases). Trimming removed 2 bases at V and 2 bases at J, with 12 bases between. CDR1 is MNHNY and CDR2 is SVGAGI in the germline V gene (reference sequence). This CDR3 has 15 amino acids. DNA of the CDR3: TGTGCCAGCAGTTACCGACAGGAGCCCAACTATGGCTACACCTTC. It is translated as CASSYRQEPNYGYTF.

The CDR3 protein is CASSDDWTGTLRYGYTF. The CDR3 DNA sequence: TGTGCCAGCAGTGACGATTGGACAGGGACCCTTAGGTATGGCTACACCTTC. The chain links TRBV2 to TRBJ1-2; TRBD1 agrees at 8 bases. V was clipped by 3 bases and J by 5 bases; unmatched bases: 14. CDR3 length: 17 residues. The germline V gene has CDR1 SNHLY and CDR2 FYNNEI.

This sequence joins TRBV5-1 and TRBJ1-1; no reliable D call. This CDR3 spans 14 amino acids. Trimming took 3 bases from V and 5 from J, leaving 14 bases between them. CDR1 and CDR2 from the germline V gene are SGHRS and YFSETQ. The CDR3 reads CASSSAKRATEAFF. The CDR3 bases are TGCGCCAGCAGCTCAGCTAAAAGAGCGACTGAAGCTTTCTTT.

This clone appeared a single time. The chain has TRBV10-3 and TRBJ2-1, with D uncertain. The V and J ends lost 3 bases and 11 bases respectively, with 17 bases between them. CDR1 is ENHRY, CDR2 SYGVKD, per germline. The CDR3 runs to 14 residues. In DNA, the CDR3 is TGTGCCATCAGTGAATCCCGAGACACGGCCCAGCAGTTCTTC. Translation: CAISESRDTAQQFF.

The chain is built from TRBV4-2 and TRBJ2-3; D unresolved. V lost 0 bases to trimming and J lost 5 bases, with 12 bases between them. Per germline, CDR1 LGHNA and CDR2 YNFKEQ. The CDR3 loop spans 15 amino acids. The CDR3 reads CASSQEASEVDTQYF. CDR3 DNA: TGTGCCAGCAGCCAAGAGGCTAGTGAAGTAGATACGCAGTATTTT.

V gene TRBV29-1 combines with J gene TRBJ2-1, with 7 positions matching TRBD2. This CDR3 spans 14 amino acids. CDR1 SQVTM and CDR2 ANQGSEA come from the germline V gene. V gave up 7 bases and J gave up 6 bases; unmatched junction bases: 12. This CDR3 reads CSAAPSGEGNEQFF. CDR3 nucleotide sequence: TGCAGCGCCGCCCCCAGCGGGGAAGGCAATGAGCAGTTCTTC.

This clone was counted a single time. The rearrangement joins TRBV29-1 to TRBJ1-1; D gene unclear. V lost 0 bases and J 8 bases, leaving 13 bases between the germline ends. The V gene's germline CDR1 is SQVTM and CDR2 ANQGSEA. This CDR3 has 13 amino acids. CDR3 protein: CSVEESPLREAFF. CDR3 sequence (DNA): TGCAGCGTTGAAGAATCCCCCCTTCGGGAAGCTTTCTTT.